Listed here are 20 T cell receptor beta chains from one sample, sequenced in a study of Ad26.COV2.S vaccination and SARS-CoV-2 variants. Treatment indicated: roughly 19 received Ad26.COV2.S at low or high dose, single or two shots; a few received placebo; per-sample allocation not given. It was on day 63 after the first vaccine or placebo injection that samples were taken. Here immunoSEQ multiplex PCR was the method, and the copy in TCRdb shows in-frame clones only, minus some. The sample records 350,000 to 500,000 clones, roughly 87% being singletons. Sequences were derived from peripheral blood, sampled in a trial of Ad26.COV2.S vaccine versus placebo. The source is a person aged 18-60 years who received the Ad26.COV2.S COVID-19 vaccine or a placebo.

CDR3 amino acids: CASSAAGFEAFF. The CDR3 DNA reads TGTGCCAGCAGTGCCGCAGGATTTGAAGCTTTCTTT. This rearrangement joins TRBV5-8 to TRBJ1-1, with D uncertain. The CDR3 covers 12 residues. Trimming removed 5 bases at V and 7 bases at J, with 12 bases between. From germline, CDR1 is SGHTS and CDR2 YDEGEE.

The chain combines TRBV27 with TRBJ2-7; D possibly matches TRBD1 or TRBD2 (5 bases each). V lost 3 bases and J 3 bases, leaving 6 bases between the germline ends. Germline CDR1 and CDR2: MNHEY and SMNVEV (reference sequence). The CDR3 extends over 12 amino acids. The CDR3 nucleotides read TGTGCCAGCAGTTTTGGGGGCTACGAGCAGTACTTC. It specifies CASSFGGYEQYF.

The chain employs TRBV9 and TRBJ1-2; D might be TRBD1 (5 bases). The CDR3 is 18 residues long. Germline V gene lookup returns CDR1 SGDLS and CDR2 YYNGEE. Trimming removed 4 bases from V and 4 bases from J, with 26 bases in between. CDR3 residues: CASSPSFDYRGETYGYTF. CDR3 DNA sequence: TGTGCCAGCAGCCCCTCATTCGATTACCGGGGCGAAACCTATGGCTACACCTTC.

V and J are TRBV19 and TRBJ2-2; D is possibly TRBD1 (6 bases). CDR1 is LNHDA and CDR2 is SQIVND in the germline V gene (reference sequence). With 9 bases removed from V and 0 bases from J, the gap between germline ends came to 8 bases. CDR3 length equals 13 residues. CDR3 bases: TGTGCCAGCGACAGGCCGAACACCGGGGAGCTGTTTTTT. This translates into CASDRPNTGELFF.

This chain connects TRBV6-5 to TRBJ2-2; D possibly corresponds to TRBD2 (5 bases). The CDR3 sequence is 16 residues long. The germline V and J ends were trimmed by 0 bases and 1 base, with 9 bases remaining between them. Germline V gene lookup returns CDR1 MNHEY and CDR2 SVGAGI. The chain's CDR3 is CASSYSEGLNTGELFF. The CDR3 coding sequence is TGTGCCAGCAGTTACTCCGAGGGATTGAACACCGGGGAGCTGTTTTTT.

DNA for the CDR3: TGTGCCAGCTCGCGGGAGGGCCTGGGAGAGACCCAGTACTTC. Translation gives CASSREGLGETQYF. This chain links TRBV2 with TRBJ2-5, with 9 bases fitting TRBD2. This CDR3 contains 14 residues. After removal of 8 bases from V and 4 bases from J, the junction contained 8 bases not matched to a gene. Germline CDR1 is SNHLY and CDR2 is FYNNEI.

The chain employs TRBV4-3 and TRBJ2-1, with 9 positions matching TRBD2. J lost 3 bases, V lost 1 base, and 1 base had no gene match. CDR3 length equals 15 residues. Germline CDR1 is LGHNA and CDR2 is YSLEER. CDR3: CASSQGSGGYNEQFF. The DNA of the CDR3 is TGCGCCAGCAGCCAAGGTAGCGGGGGCTACAATGAGCAGTTCTTC.

The chain has TRBV28 and TRBJ2-5, with D uncertain. The CDR3 consists of 12 residues. V lost 5 bases, J lost 2 bases, and 6 bases lay in between. From germline, CDR1 is MDHEN and CDR2 SYDVKM. The CDR3 nucleotides read TGTGCCAGCAGTCGAGATCAAGAGACCCAGTACTTC. Protein sequence: CASSRDQETQYF.

The chain joins TRBV7-9 to TRBJ2-1; D may be TRBD1 (5 bases). Germline CDR1 reads SEHNR; CDR2 reads FQNEAQ (reference sequence). V lost 5 bases and J lost 5, with 10 bases in between. There are 13 residues in the CDR3. In DNA form, the CDR3 reads TGTGCCAGCAGCCGAGGCAGGGACAATGAGCAGTTCTTC. This codes for CASSRGRDNEQFF.

This sequence joins TRBV3-1 (or the pseudogene TRBV3-2) and TRBJ1-1, with D unresolved. Deletions cut 4 bases from V and 3 bases from J, with 9 bases between. From germline, CDR1 is LGHDT and CDR2 YNNKEL (reference sequence). The CDR3 is made up of 13 amino acids. The chain's CDR3 is CASSPGRDTEAFF. CDR3 in DNA: TGTGCCAGCAGCCCAGGTCGGGACACTGAAGCTTTCTTT.

The chain links TRBV12-5 to TRBJ2-1; TRBD2 agrees at 9 bases. Germline CDR1 and CDR2: LGHNT and FRNRAP. The CDR3 is 20 amino acids. V lost 2 bases, J lost 4 bases, and 18 bases stayed unmatched. DNA for the CDR3: TGTGCTAGTGGTTTGCCCACGGGGCTAGCGGGATGGTTCACTTACAATGAGCAGTTCTTC. Translation: CASGLPTGLAGWFTYNEQFF.

This clone was observed a few times. V is TRBV28 and J is TRBJ1-6; 9 positions agree with TRBD1. V shed 6 bases, J shed 6 bases, and the junction held 12 bases outside the gene matches. The CDR3 loop spans 17 amino acids. Germline values: CDR1 MDHEN, CDR2 SYDVKM. The CDR3 region is CASSTLGGQGFNSPLHF. In DNA form, the CDR3 reads TGTGCCAGCAGCACCCTCGGAGGACAGGGGTTTAATTCACCCCTCCACTTT.

The rearrangement joins TRBV9 to TRBJ2-6; perhaps TRBD1 as D (7 bases). Trimming took 0 bases from V and 0 from J, leaving 19 bases between them. CDR1 is SGDLS, CDR2 YYNGEE, per germline. The CDR3 is made up of 20 amino acids. Here the CDR3 reads CASSVVPPRQGLSGANVLTF. CDR3 nucleotide sequence: TGTGCCAGCAGCGTAGTCCCCCCGCGACAGGGACTCTCTGGGGCCAACGTCCTGACTTTC. Full variable domain (missing parts from reference TRBV9 and TRBJ2-6): DSGVTQTPKHLITATGQRVTLRCSPRSGDLSVYWYQQSLDQGLQFLIQYYNGEERAKGNILERFSAQQFPDLHSELNLSSLELGDSALYFCASSVVPPRQGLSGANVLTFGAGSRLTVL.

The chain combines TRBV19 with TRBJ2-2, with a tentative D call TRBD2 (8 bases). The CDR3 is made up of 20 amino acids. Germline lookup yields CDR1 LNHDA and CDR2 SQIVND (reference sequence). The V and J ends lost 4 bases and 5 bases respectively, with 29 bases between them. Here the CDR3 reads CASSTGGGHLGLAETGELFF. The CDR3 DNA reads TGTGCCAGTAGTACAGGGGGGGGACACCTAGGACTAGCCGAGACCGGGGAGCTGTTTTTT. Full variable domain (remainder filled in from reference TRBV19 and TRBJ2-2): DGGITQSPKYLFRKEGQNVTLSCEQNLNHDAMYWYRQDPGQGLRLIYYSQIVNDFQKGDIAEGYSVSREKKESFPLTVTSAQKNPTAFYLCASSTGGGHLGLAETGELFFGEGSRLTVL.

The rearrangement links TRBV15 to TRBJ2-5; 10 nucleotides match TRBD2. Germline-derived CDR1 and CDR2 are LNHNV and YYDKDF (reference sequence). The junction had 8 bases not matched to a gene; V was cut back by 2 bases and J by 2 bases. The CDR3 is made up of 17 amino acids. For the CDR3, the DNA is TGTGCCACCAGCAGACACACTAGCGGGACCTTGCAAGAGACCCAGTACTTC. Translated, it gives CATSRHTSGTLQETQYF. Full variable domain (rest looked up from reference TRBV15 and TRBJ2-5): DAMVIQNPRYQVTQFGKPVTLSCSQTLNHNVMYWYQQKSSQAPKLLFHYYDKDFNNEADTPDNFQSRRPNTSFCFLDIRSPGLGDTAMYLCATSRHTSGTLQETQYFGPGTRLLVL.

This chain links TRBV6-1 with TRBJ2-3; 13 positions match TRBD2. The germline V gene encodes CDR1 MNHNS and CDR2 SASEGT. The CDR3 is 20 residues long. V lost 4 bases to trimming and J lost 1 base; unmatched junction nucleotides: 14. The CDR3 protein is CASSGRTSGRVRRGTDTQYF. For the CDR3, the DNA is TGTGCCAGCAGTGGCCGGACTAGCGGGAGAGTGAGGCGGGGCACAGATACGCAGTATTTT.

The chain carries TRBV18 and TRBJ2-6; TRBD1 agrees at 7 bases. This CDR3 is 17 amino acids long. J was trimmed by 1 base and V by 2 bases; bases with no gene match: 5. Germline V gene data show CDR1 as KGHSH and CDR2 as LQKENI. The DNA for the CDR3 is TGTGCCAGCTCACCAGCAGGGGGTAGGTCTGGGGCCAACGTCCTGACTTTC. The encoded protein is CASSPAGGRSGANVLTF.

The rearrangement joins TRBV3-1 (or the pseudogene TRBV3-2) to TRBJ2-1; no reliable D call. V dropped 1 base and J dropped 6 bases, with 10 bases sitting between them. Germline-derived CDR1 and CDR2 are LGHDT and YNNKEL (reference sequence). The CDR3 has 14 amino acids. The CDR3 loop is CASSQGPNSNEQFF. Here the CDR3 DNA reads TGTGCCAGCAGCCAAGGGCCCAATAGCAATGAGCAGTTCTTC.

V gene TRBV30 combines with J gene TRBJ2-3, with D perhaps matching TRBD1 (6 bases). From germline, CDR1 is GTSNPN and CDR2 SVGIG (reference sequence). The CDR3 totals 15 residues. Trimming took off 5 bases at V and 2 bases at J, with 17 bases between the two ends. Here the CDR3 reads CAWLLTGSFTDTQYF. Written as DNA, the CDR3 is TGTGCCTGGCTTTTGACAGGAAGCTTCACAGATACGCAGTATTTT.

The chain couples TRBV11-2 to TRBJ2-7; no definite D call. V was shortened by 7 bases and J by 1 base, with 5 bases between the two germline ends. The CDR3 loop spans 11 amino acids. Germline CDR1 SGHAT, CDR2 FQNNGV. Here the CDR3 DNA reads TGTGCCAGCACCCAATCCTACGAGCAGTACTTC. This gives the protein CASTQSYEQYF.